Described below is a single TCR beta chain sequence and its context. The antigen is undetermined. A much bigger clone sits one base away, suggesting this may be a read error. The CDR3 does not end in the conserved phenylalanine or tryptophan, so this is likely a read error. The CDR3 spans 16 residues. Trimming stripped 8 bases from V and 0 bases from J, with 18 bases between. This sample was taken from a study of molecular identifiers for immune sequencing clone quantification. In preparing bulk TCR libraries, previously described methods and listed TCR primers were used. TCRdb fed the PCR reads into MiXCR, producing one record per CDR3 protein. The sample holds more than 95,000 distinct CDR3 sequences; 20% to 30% are singletons and the top ten take 0.85% to 1%. Sorted naive CD8 T cells were those defined as CD8+CD4-CCR7+CD45RA+. Study-wide results and limits: Amid about a million naive cells, spiked Jurkat TCR RNA from one cell was reportedly still detectable.

This sequence originates from a human donor in good health. Some libraries in this study had Jurkat cell RNA spiked in. This chain joins TRBV5-3 and TRBJ2-1; D is uncertain. TRBV5-3 is annotated as an ORF whose role is uncertain. The sequencing input was naive CD8+ T cells from blood, with Jurkat cell RNA spiked in. Specified subset: FACS-sorted CD8+CD4-CCR7+CD45RA+ naive T cells. The CDR3 bases are TGTGCCAGCAGCCCGCCTTCGGTAGGCTCCTACAATGAGCAGTTCCTC. As protein: CASSPPSVGSYNEQFL.